The clone carrying this TCR beta chain was found a few times. Its antigen remains unknown. The entry originates in a study of vaccination and CD4 T cells after COVID-19. An Oncomine TCR Beta short-read assay was used to sequence the DNA from cultured CD4+ T cells. TCRdb fed the PCR reads into MiXCR, producing one record per CDR3 protein. In the table there are about 13,000 distinct CDR3 sequences, about 70% of which are singletons. The treatment denotes: approximately 10-day PBMC culture with coronavirus spike peptide pools or control peptides (ViraFEST assay). In germline, CDR1 is SGHAT, CDR2 FQNNGV. The CDR3 runs to 16 residues. V dropped 5 bases and J dropped 3 bases, with 19 bases sitting between them.

V and J are TRBV11-2 and TRBJ1-2; D perhaps matches TRBD1 (5 bases). Here the sequenced sample was CD4+ T cells from blood, cultured in vitro, taken after SARS-CoV-2 vaccination. This sequence originates from a human donor who received a COVID-19 vaccine. CDR3 region: CASSEEGDDPDYGYTF. CDR3 sequence (DNA): TGTGCCAGCAGCGAAGAAGGGGACGACCCAGACTATGGCTACACCTTC. Full variable domain (remainder filled in from reference TRBV11-2 and TRBJ1-2): EAGVAQSPRYKIIEKRQSVAFWCNPISGHATLYWYQQILGQGPKLLIQFQNNGVVDDSQLPKDRFSAERLKGVDSTLKIQPAKLEDSAVYLCASSEEGDDPDYGYTFGSGTRLTVV.